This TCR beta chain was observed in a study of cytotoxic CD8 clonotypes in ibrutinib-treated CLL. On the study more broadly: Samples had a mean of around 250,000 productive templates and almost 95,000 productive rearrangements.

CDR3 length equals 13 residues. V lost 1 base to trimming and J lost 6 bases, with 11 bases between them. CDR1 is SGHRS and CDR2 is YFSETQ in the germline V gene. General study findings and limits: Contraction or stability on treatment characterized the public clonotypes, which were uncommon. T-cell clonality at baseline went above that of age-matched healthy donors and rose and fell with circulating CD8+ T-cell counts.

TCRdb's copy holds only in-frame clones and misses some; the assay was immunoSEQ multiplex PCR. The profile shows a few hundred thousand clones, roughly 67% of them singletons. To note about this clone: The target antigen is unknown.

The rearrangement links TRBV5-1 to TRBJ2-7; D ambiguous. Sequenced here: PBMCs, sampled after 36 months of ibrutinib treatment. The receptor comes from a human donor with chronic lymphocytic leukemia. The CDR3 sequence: CASSLPTGGEQYF. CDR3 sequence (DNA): TGCGCCAGCAGCTTGCCCACCGGTGGCGAGCAGTACTTC.